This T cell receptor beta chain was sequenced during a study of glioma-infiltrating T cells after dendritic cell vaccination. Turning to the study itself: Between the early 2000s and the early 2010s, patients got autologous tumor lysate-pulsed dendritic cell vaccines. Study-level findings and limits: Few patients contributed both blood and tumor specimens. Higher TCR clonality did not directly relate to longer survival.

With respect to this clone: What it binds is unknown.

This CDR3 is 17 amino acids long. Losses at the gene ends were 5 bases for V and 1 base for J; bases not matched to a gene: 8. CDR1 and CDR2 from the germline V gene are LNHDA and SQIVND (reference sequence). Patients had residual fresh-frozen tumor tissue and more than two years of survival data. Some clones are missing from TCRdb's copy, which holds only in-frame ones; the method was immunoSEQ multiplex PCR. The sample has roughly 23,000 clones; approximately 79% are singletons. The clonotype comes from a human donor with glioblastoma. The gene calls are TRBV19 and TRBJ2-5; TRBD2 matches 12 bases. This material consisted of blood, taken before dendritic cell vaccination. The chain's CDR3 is CASSPLPSGRAQETQYF. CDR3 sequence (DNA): TGTGCCAGTAGTCCTCTCCCTAGCGGGAGGGCCCAAGAGACCCAGTACTTC. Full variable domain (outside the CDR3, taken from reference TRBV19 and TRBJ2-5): DGGITQSPKYLFRKEGQNVTLSCEQNLNHDAMYWYRQDPGQGLRLIYYSQIVNDFQKGDIAEGYSVSREKKESFPLTVTSAQKNPTAFYLCASSPLPSGRAQETQYFGPGTRLLVL.